The sequence of this T cell receptor beta chain was determined in a study of blood T cell repertoires in COVID-19. Overall study context: Specimens from acute and convalescent COVID-19 originated in the United States, Italy and Spain. In each case, the material was cDNA or gDNA derived from T cells, B-cell-depleted T cells, or PBMCs.

Trimming cost V 4 bases and J 7 bases; bases outside gene matches: 5. The CDR3 has 13 amino acids. Germline lookup yields CDR1 SGHNT and CDR2 YYREEE (reference sequence). The Seattle patients joined while their infection was active and were tracked longitudinally afterward. As processed by the authors: Reference gene primer amplification yielded estimated nucleated cell counts. Generated by immunoSEQ multiplex PCR, the TCRdb table keeps only in-frame clones and is missing some. Clonal size and the V and J genes are those of that table, whereas D and trimming came from the DNA. The table lists approximately 210,000 clones, around four fifths of them singletons, with under 12% in the top ten.

This TCR was recovered from a woman over 75 with COVID-19, enrolled during active disease. The material sequenced was peripheral blood. The chain has TRBV5-4 and TRBJ1-2; 9 bases line up with TRBD1. CDR3 bases: TGTGCCAGCAGCCCGGACAGGGGATTTGGCTACACCTTC. As protein: CASSPDRGFGYTF.